A selection of T cell receptor beta chains follows, all from one sample in a study of cytomegalovirus exposure and HLA in healthy donors. Produced via immunoSEQ multiplex PCR; TCRdb's table is partial and in-frame only. The table shows about 110,000 clones, with 70% to 75% occurring only once. What was sequenced was PBMCs. The receptors shown here come from a woman aged 40 to 50 in good health and CMV-seronegative. Each CDR3 is given with its conserved first and last residue. The D gene is left open where the match is weak. Clone size is given for some rows only: seen once, a few or many times, or a class if the clone is expanded.

d_gene	abundance	v_gene	j_gene	CDR3aa	CDR3nt
-	few	TRBV5-1	TRBJ1-1	CASSLGGEGDTEAFF	TGCGCCAGCAGCTTGGGCGGGGAGGGGGACACTGAAGCTTTCTTT
-	-	TRBV5-1	TRBJ2-5	CASNPGEVETQYF	TGCGCCAGCAACCCCGGGGAGGTGGAGACCCAGTACTTC
TRBD1	-	TRBV28	TRBJ1-1	CASIQGASSEAFF	TGTGCCAGCATTCAGGGGGCTTCGTCTGAAGCTTTCTTT
TRBD2	-	TRBV19	TRBJ2-3	CASSVLAGGPADTQYF	TGTGCCAGTAGTGTCCTAGCGGGGGGGCCCGCGGATACGCAGTATTTT
TRBD2	-	TRBV5-5	TRBJ2-3	CASSGGVTASTDTQYF	TGTGCCAGCAGCGGGGGGGTGACAGCCAGCACAGATACGCAGTATTTT
-	once	TRBV6-1	TRBJ2-5	CASIDYTTWETQYF	TGTGCCAGCATAGACTATACGACATGGGAGACCCAGTACTTC
TRBD1	-	TRBV6-5	TRBJ1-3	CASSYSKRGPGNTIYF	TGTGCCAGCAGTTACTCGAAAAGGGGGCCTGGAAACACCATATATTTT
-	-	TRBV5-1	TRBJ1-1	CASSLDPGMGTEAFF	TGCGCCAGCAGCTTGGACCCGGGAATGGGCACTGAAGCTTTCTTT
TRBD1	-	TRBV6-5	TRBJ1-2	CASSYGDRGGSNGYTF	TGTGCCAGCAGTTACGGGGACAGGGGCGGTTCCAATGGCTACACCTTC
-	-	TRBV5-4	TRBJ2-1	CASSITGTAYNEQFF	TGTGCCAGCAGCATAACCGGGACTGCCTACAATGAGCAGTTCTTC
-	-	TRBV27	TRBJ1-4	CASSLRPGEKLFF	TGTGCCAGCAGTTTACGGCCAGGCGAAAAACTGTTTTTT
-	-	TRBV2	TRBJ2-3	CASSLTGYTDTQYF	TGTGCCAGCAGTTTGACAGGTTACACAGATACGCAGTATTTT
TRBD1	-	TRBV9	TRBJ1-2	CASSPGTDFNYGYTF	TGTGCCAGCAGCCCGGGGACAGACTTTAACTATGGCTACACCTTC
TRBD2	-	TRBV6-1	TRBJ2-5	CASSESGGAGEQYF	TGTGCCAGCAGTGAAAGCGGGGGGGCGGGGGAGCAGTACTTC
TRBD2	few	TRBV4-1	TRBJ2-1	CASSQEGTSVVQFF	TGCGCCAGCAGCCAAGAGGGAACTAGCGTGGTGCAGTTCTTC
-	-	TRBV9	TRBJ1-5	CASSVDQGYQPQHF	TGTGCCAGCAGCGTAGACCAGGGGTATCAGCCCCAGCATTTT
TRBD2	-	TRBV6-5	TRBJ2-3	CASSYSPGLATDTQYF	TGTGCCAGCAGTTACTCACCGGGACTAGCAACAGATACGCAGTATTTT
-	-	TRBV5-6	TRBJ2-3	CASSVQNTQYF	TGTGCCAGCAGCGTACAGAATACGCAGTATTTT
TRBD2	-	TRBV11-2	TRBJ2-3	CASSPGTSTDTQYF	TGTGCCAGCAGCCCAGGGACTAGTACAGATACGCAGTATTTT